A single sample is the source of the 27 T cell receptor beta chains below, sequenced in a study of shared clonotypes between healthy human individuals (dated by TCRdb to about 2020). The library relied on the immunoSEQ multiplex PCR assay. What TCRdb holds here is the immuneACCESS table cut down to in-frame rearrangements. Part of the clones is not present; checked against another copy, under half of the missing clones reflect an unresolved V gene, and the others are unexplained. The table for this sample lists around 700,000 clones; 72% of them were counted only once. The biggest ten clones account for about 1.8% of the sample. The sequencing sample was made of memory CD4+ T cells sorted from blood. What the cell subset or site label conveys for this sample: CD45RA-negative fraction. The source of these receptors is a woman between 25 and 40 years old in good health.

The rearrangement links TRBV28 to TRBJ1-5; D remains ambiguous. The CDR3 is 14 residues long. The V end lost 2 bases, the J end lost 7 bases, and 12 bases lay between the germline ends. The germline V gene has CDR1 MDHEN and CDR2 SYDVKM. The CDR3 DNA sequence: TGTGCCAGCAGTTTAATAGGGTCACGACAGCCCCAGCATTTT. Protein sequence: CASSLIGSRQPQHF.

This sequence joins TRBV7-3 and TRBJ2-5; TRBD1 matches 7 bases. Germline V lookup: CDR1 SGHTA, CDR2 FQGTGA. Losses at the gene ends were 5 bases for V and 4 bases for J; bases not matched to a gene: 7. This CDR3 region has 14 residues. The CDR3 sequence is CASSLTGDGETQYF. As DNA, the CDR3 is TGTGCCAGCAGCCTTACAGGGGATGGAGAGACCCAGTACTTC.

The chain has TRBV5-1 and TRBJ2-3; 7 bases are a match to TRBD2. The trim removed 6 bases at V and 5 bases at J, leaving 9 bases unmatched. The CDR3 is made up of 14 amino acids. Germline CDR1 reads SGHRS; CDR2 reads YFSETQ. CDR3 protein: CASTWAGDGDTQYF. DNA of the CDR3: TGCGCCAGCACTTGGGCGGGAGACGGAGATACGCAGTATTTT. The variable domain in full, completed from reference TRBV5-1 and TRBJ2-3, reads KAGVTQTPRYLIKTRGQQVTLSCSPISGHRSVSWYQQTPGQGLQFLFEYFSETQRNKGNFPGRFSGRQFSNSRSEMNVSTLELGDSALYLCASTWAGDGDTQYFGPGTRLTVL.

CDR3 in DNA: TGTGCCAGCAGTTTATCATGGGGGTCCTACAATGAGCAGTTCTTC. Translation: CASSLSWGSYNEQFF. V is TRBV27 and J is TRBJ2-1; possibly TRBD1 or TRBD2 for D (5 bases each). Germline loops: CDR1 MNHEY, CDR2 SMNVEV (reference sequence). Trimming took off 0 bases at V and 1 base at J, with 7 bases between the two ends. The CDR3 consists of 15 residues.

The chain uses TRBV25-1 and TRBJ2-5, with 7 bases lining up with TRBD2. CDR3 length: 15 amino acids. Germline values: CDR1 MGHDK, CDR2 SYGVNS. V trimming: 6 bases; J trimming: 4 bases; junction bases outside the gene matches: 11. The chain's CDR3 is CASSNPGLTRETQYF. CDR3 in DNA: TGTGCCAGCAGCAATCCGGGACTAACAAGAGAGACCCAGTACTTC.

On this clone itself: This same CDR3 is encoded by further DNA sequences in the sample. The rearrangement uses TRBV6-5 and TRBJ2-7, with D tentatively TRBD2 (6 bases). The CDR3 is 15 residues long. The V end was cut by 0 bases, the J end by 0 bases, with 9 bases between. Germline V gene sequence: CDR1 MNHEY, CDR2 SVGAGI. The CDR3 nucleotides are TGTGCCAGCAGTTACTCCGGGACTGGCTCCTACGAGCAGTACTTC. Translating it yields CASSYSGTGSYEQYF.

This clone was seen a handful of times. This chain links TRBV19 with TRBJ2-1; the D gene is possibly TRBD2 (7 bases). The CDR3 is 16 residues long. V was clipped by 6 bases and J by 4 bases, with 19 bases between them. Germline V lookup: CDR1 LNHDA, CDR2 SQIVND (reference sequence). This CDR3 reads CASSLDGGGGYNEQFF. The CDR3 DNA sequence: TGTGCCAGTAGCCTGGACGGAGGGGGGGGATACAATGAGCAGTTCTTC.

The chain employs TRBV2 and TRBJ1-3; D possibly corresponds to TRBD1 (6 bases). The germline V and J ends were trimmed by 5 bases and 0 bases, with 11 bases remaining between them. Germline V gene data show CDR1 as SNHLY and CDR2 as FYNNEI. CDR3 length: 15 residues. The CDR3: CASSKTGLSGNTIYF. DNA of the CDR3: TGTGCCAGCAGTAAAACAGGGCTCTCTGGAAACACCATATATTTT.

The CDR3 protein is CASSDVYGADEQYF. CDR3 DNA sequence: TGTGCCAGCAGTGATGTGTACGGGGCCGACGAGCAGTACTTC. The rearrangement uses TRBV6-1 and TRBJ2-7; perhaps D is TRBD1 or TRBD2 (5 bases each). Trimming cost V 3 bases and J 5 bases, with 14 bases left between them. Germline assignment: CDR1 MNHNS and CDR2 SASEGT. This CDR3 has 14 amino acids.

V usage is TRBV27 and J usage is TRBJ1-4; tentatively, D is TRBD1 (5 bases). This CDR3 contains 14 residues. Germline V CDR1 and CDR2: MNHEY, SMNVEV (reference sequence). V lost 6 bases and J lost 5, with 13 bases in between. The chain's CDR3 is CASRGVAQNEKLFF. CDR3 nucleotide sequence: TGTGCCAGCAGGGGGGTCGCACAAAATGAAAAACTGTTTTTT.

The chain has TRBV6-4 and TRBJ2-1; D not certain. The CDR3 has 13 residues. Trimming shortened V by 3 bases and J by 8 bases, and 11 bases separated the two germline ends. Germline CDR1 MRHNA, CDR2 SNTAGT. In nucleotides, the CDR3 is TGTGCCAGCAGTGAGGCTCGAGGCGATGAGCAGTTCTTC. Translating it yields CASSEARGDEQFF.

This clone was counted only a few times. The chain couples TRBV5-1 to TRBJ2-7; 7 bases are a match to TRBD1. In germline, CDR1 is SGHRS, CDR2 YFSETQ. V was clipped by 2 bases and J by 1 base; unmatched bases: 3. There are 14 residues in the CDR3. CDR3 protein: CASSLNRGSYEQYF. In nucleotides, the CDR3 is TGCGCCAGCAGCTTAAACAGGGGTTCCTACGAGCAGTACTTC. The entire variable domain, with the rest obtained from reference TRBV5-1 and TRBJ2-7, is as follows: KAGVTQTPRYLIKTRGQQVTLSCSPISGHRSVSWYQQTPGQGLQFLFEYFSETQRNKGNFPGRFSGRQFSNSRSEMNVSTLELGDSALYLCASSLNRGSYEQYFGPGTRLTVT.

J is TRBJ2-1 and V is TRBV28; 8 nucleotides line up with TRBD1. CDR1 and CDR2 from the germline V gene are MDHEN and SYDVKM. This CDR3 region has 15 residues. Losses at the gene ends were 5 bases for V and 4 bases for J; bases not matched to a gene: 7. Written as DNA, the CDR3 is TGTGCCAGCAGTGACAGGGGTCGGATTTACAATGAGCAGTTCTTC. Its protein is CASSDRGRIYNEQFF.

The J gene is TRBJ2-1, the V gene TRBV5-4, with 7 bases aligning to TRBD2. The CDR3 length is 15 residues. V gave up 1 base and J gave up 4 bases; unmatched junction bases: 5. From germline, CDR1 is SGHNT and CDR2 YYREEE (reference sequence). This CDR3 reads CASSLFSGNYNEQFF. CDR3 nucleotide sequence: TGTGCCAGCAGCTTGTTCAGCGGGAATTACAATGAGCAGTTCTTC. Together with reference TRBV5-4 and TRBJ2-1, the CDR3 gives the full variable domain: ETGVTQSPTHLIKTRGQQVTLRCSSQSGHNTVSWYQQALGQGPQFIFQYYREEENGRGNFPPRFSGLQFPNYSSELNVNALELDDSALYLCASSLFSGNYNEQFFGPGTRLTVL.

This rearrangement joins TRBV7-2 to TRBJ2-7, with 10 nucleotides matching TRBD1. CDR1 is SGHTA and CDR2 is FQGNSA in the germline V gene. The CDR3 is 16 amino acids. Germline trimming cut 1 base from V and 3 bases from J; bases unmatched to any gene: 6. The CDR3 sequence: CASSLDLGTGDYEQYF. CDR3 nucleotide sequence: TGTGCCAGCAGCTTAGATCTCGGGACAGGGGACTACGAGCAGTACTTC.

This chain's CDR3 is CASSLAGPAGGYTF. CDR3 DNA: TGTGCCAGCAGCTTAGCGGGGCCAGCGGGAGGCTACACCTTC. The rearrangement joins TRBV11-2 to TRBJ1-2, with D tentatively TRBD1 (5 bases). Germline CDR1 SGHAT, CDR2 FQNNGV. The CDR3 sequence is 14 residues long. Trimming stripped 1 base from V and 8 bases from J, with 14 bases between.

J is TRBJ1-2 and V is TRBV28; D remains ambiguous. The CDR3 is 15 amino acids. Trimming pared 3 bases from V and 0 bases from J, leaving 11 bases between. Germline-derived CDR1 and CDR2 are MDHEN and SYDVKM. CDR3 sequence: CASSFLGSANYGYTF. In DNA form, the CDR3 reads TGTGCCAGCAGTTTTTTGGGGTCGGCTAACTATGGCTACACCTTC.

J is TRBJ1-1 and V is TRBV6-5; a possible D gene is TRBD1 (6 bases). This CDR3 is built from 14 residues. Germline V CDR1 and CDR2: MNHEY, SVGAGI. The V gene lost 5 bases and the J gene lost 3 bases, with 13 bases spanning the gap. CDR3 residues: CASSKTGTHTEAFF. The CDR3 DNA sequence: TGTGCCAGCAGTAAAACCGGGACACACACTGAAGCTTTCTTT.

This sequence joins TRBV7-9 and TRBJ2-7; 10 nucleotides agree with TRBD1. CDR3 size: 15 residues. Germline assignment: CDR1 SEHNR and CDR2 FQNEAQ (reference sequence). The junction had 8 bases not matched to a gene; V was cut back by 7 bases and J by 2 bases. The CDR3 nucleotides read TGTGCCAGCACCCCCGGGGGACAGGGGCCCTACGAGCAGTACTTC. Amino acid sequence: CASTPGGQGPYEQYF.

The CDR3 is CASVSPFSYEQYF. CDR3 bases: TGTGCCAGCGTTTCCCCTTTCTCCTACGAGCAGTACTTC. The chain links TRBV27 to TRBJ2-7; D uncertain. Germline CDR1 MNHEY, CDR2 SMNVEV (reference sequence). Trimming took off 8 bases at V and 0 bases at J, with 11 bases between the two ends. This CDR3 has 13 residues.

This rearrangement joins TRBV28 to TRBJ1-1; 9 positions match TRBD1. This CDR3 has 15 residues. Germline V gene data show CDR1 as MDHEN and CDR2 as SYDVKM. Germline trimming cut 5 bases from V and 3 bases from J; bases unmatched to any gene: 7. CDR3 region: CASSKRTGEDTEAFF. The DNA of the CDR3 is TGTGCCAGCAGTAAACGGACAGGGGAGGACACTGAAGCTTTCTTT.

This clone was detected only a few times. The chain has TRBV28 and TRBJ2-1; no clear D gene. The V end was cut by 7 bases, the J end by 7 bases, with 8 bases between. Germline V gene data show CDR1 as MDHEN and CDR2 as SYDVKM. This CDR3 contains 11 residues. In DNA, the CDR3 is TGTGCCAGCAAGGGTATTAATGAGCAGTTCTTC. This sequence encodes CASKGINEQFF.

This clone was counted between two and nine times. The chain combines TRBV18 with TRBJ1-5; D is ambiguous. V was shortened by 3 bases and J by 5 bases, with 8 bases between the two germline ends. CDR1 KGHSH and CDR2 LQKENI come from the germline V gene. The CDR3 is 13 residues long. CDR3 amino acids: CASSPASDQPQHF. The DNA of the CDR3 is TGTGCCAGCTCACCGGCAAGCGATCAGCCCCAGCATTTT.

The chain employs TRBV10-1 and TRBJ1-1; a weak D match, TRBD1 (6 bases). The germline gives CDR1 WNHNN, CDR2 SYGVQD (reference sequence). This CDR3 is built from 13 residues. Trimming left V 4 bases short and J 7 bases short, with 13 bases between. CDR3 sequence: CASSGQGNGEAFF. The CDR3 DNA reads as TGCGCCAGCAGTGGCCAGGGGAATGGTGAAGCTTTCTTT.

This chain uses TRBV19 with TRBJ2-1, with 8 bases lining up with TRBD1. V was clipped by 7 bases and J by 6 bases; unmatched bases: 11. The CDR3 consists of 15 residues. From germline, CDR1 is LNHDA and CDR2 SQIVND (reference sequence). The CDR3: CASTDQGALVNEQFF. The CDR3 DNA follows: TGTGCCAGTACTGATCAGGGGGCCCTGGTCAATGAGCAGTTCTTC.

There are a few counts of this clone. V and J are TRBV4-1 and TRBJ1-5, with D uncertain. The CDR3 extends over 14 amino acids. Germline lookup yields CDR1 MGHRA and CDR2 YSYEKL. V lost 3 bases, J lost 0 bases, and 6 bases lay in between. In DNA, the CDR3 is TGCGCCAGCAGCCATGACGGTAGCAATCAGCCCCAGCATTTT. This translates into CASSHDGSNQPQHF.

About this clone: The same CDR3 arises from other DNA sequences in this sample as well. This sequence joins TRBV11-2 and TRBJ2-7; D remains unclear. The CDR3 extends over 15 amino acids. The V end was cut by 1 base, the J end by 0 bases, with 10 bases between. Germline V gives CDR1 SGHAT, CDR2 FQNNGV. In nucleotides, the CDR3 is TGTGCCAGCAGCTTAGGCCCAGGCAGCTCCTACGAGCAGTACTTC. Encoded protein: CASSLGPGSSYEQYF.